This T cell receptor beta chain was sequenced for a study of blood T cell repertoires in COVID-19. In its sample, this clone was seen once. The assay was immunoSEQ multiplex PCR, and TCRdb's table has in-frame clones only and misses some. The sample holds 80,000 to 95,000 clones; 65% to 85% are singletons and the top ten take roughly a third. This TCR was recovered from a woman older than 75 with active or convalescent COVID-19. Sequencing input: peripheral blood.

CDR3 protein: CASSLTAGGRRETQYF. In DNA form, the CDR3 reads TGTGCCAGCAGCCTCACCGCGGGGGGGCGCCGAGAGACCCAGTACTTC. This chain connects TRBV27 to TRBJ2-5, with 9 bases identical to TRBD2. The V segment lost 6 bases and the J segment 4 bases; nucleotides outside the gene matches: 12. Per germline, CDR1 MNHEY and CDR2 SMNVEV (reference sequence). The length of the CDR3 is 16 residues.